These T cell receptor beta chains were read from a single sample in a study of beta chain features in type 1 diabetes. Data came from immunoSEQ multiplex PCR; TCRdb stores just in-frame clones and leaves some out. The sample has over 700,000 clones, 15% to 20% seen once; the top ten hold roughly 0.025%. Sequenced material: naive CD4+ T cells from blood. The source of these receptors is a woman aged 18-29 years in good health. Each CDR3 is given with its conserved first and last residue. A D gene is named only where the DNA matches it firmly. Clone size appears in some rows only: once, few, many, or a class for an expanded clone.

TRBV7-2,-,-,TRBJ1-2,CASSSDRLLLNYGYTF,TGTGCCAGCAGCTCCGATCGTCTGCTGCTGAACTATGGCTACACCTTC
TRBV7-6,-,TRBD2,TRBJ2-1,CASSLAWTRSAYNEQFF,TGTGCCAGCAGCTTAGCCTGGACTAGGTCGGCCTACAATGAGCAGTTCTTC
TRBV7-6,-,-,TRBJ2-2,CASSRAANTGELFF,TGTGCCAGCAGCCGGGCCGCGAACACCGGGGAGCTGTTTTTT
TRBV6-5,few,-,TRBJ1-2,CASADGGSGSYGYTF,TGTGCCAGCGCCGACGGAGGGAGTGGATCCTATGGCTACACCTTC
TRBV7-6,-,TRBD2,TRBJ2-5,CASSDGLAGPKETQYF,TGTGCCAGCAGCGATGGACTAGCGGGCCCTAAAGAGACCCAGTACTTC
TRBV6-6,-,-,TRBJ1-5,CASSYSGGGSNQPQHF,TGTGCCAGCAGTTACTCCGGAGGGGGAAGCAATCAGCCCCAGCATTTT
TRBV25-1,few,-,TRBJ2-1,CASSASYSVPFNEQFF,TGTGCCAGCAGTGCGTCTTATAGCGTCCCTTTCAATGAGCAGTTCTTC
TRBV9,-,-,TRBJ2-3,CASSVGGRSTDTQYF,TGTGCCAGCAGCGTAGGGGGAAGGAGCACAGATACGCAGTATTTT
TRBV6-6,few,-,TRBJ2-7,CASSYSLVLEQYF,TGTGCCAGCAGTTACTCATTAGTTTTGGAGCAGTACTTC
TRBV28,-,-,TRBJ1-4,CASSSGTTNEKLFF,TGTGCCAGCAGTTCCGGGACAACTAATGAAAAACTGTTTTTT
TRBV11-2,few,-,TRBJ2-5,CASSLVFAGSETQYF,TGTGCCAGCAGCTTAGTCTTTGCAGGGAGTGAGACCCAGTACTTC
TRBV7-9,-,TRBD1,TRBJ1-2,CASSPDRLNYGYTF,TGTGCCAGCAGCCCGGACAGGCTAAACTATGGCTACACCTTC
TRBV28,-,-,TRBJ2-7,CASSAGGTRRYEQYF,TGTGCCAGCAGTGCTGGCGGGACTCGACGCTACGAGCAGTACTTC
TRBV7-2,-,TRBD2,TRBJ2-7,CASSLAGLAGEYEQYF,TGTGCCAGCAGCTTAGCGGGACTAGCGGGAGAATACGAGCAGTACTTC
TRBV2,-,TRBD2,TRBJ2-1,CASNLGEGRYNEQFF,TGTGCCAGCAACTTGGGGGAGGGCCGGTACAATGAGCAGTTCTTC
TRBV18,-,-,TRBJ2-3,CASSTQTAGSTDTQYF,TGTGCCAGCTCAACCCAAACTGCGGGCTCCACAGATACGCAGTATTTT
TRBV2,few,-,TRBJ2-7,CATSGSSYEQYF,TGTGCCACCTCGGGGAGCTCCTACGAGCAGTACTTC
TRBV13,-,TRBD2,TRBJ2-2,CASSPSGGRNTGELFF,TGTGCCAGCAGCCCCAGCGGGGGGCGGAACACCGGGGAGCTGTTTTTT
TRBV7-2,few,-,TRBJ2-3,CASSLDGATQYF,TGTGCCAGCAGCTTAGACGGGGCCACGCAGTATTTT
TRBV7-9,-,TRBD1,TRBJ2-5,CASSSDRAGETQYF,TGTGCCAGCAGCTCGGACAGGGCCGGAGAGACCCAGTACTTC
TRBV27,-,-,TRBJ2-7,CASSSRRAYEQYF,TGTGCCAGCAGTTCCCGGCGGGCCTACGAGCAGTACTTC
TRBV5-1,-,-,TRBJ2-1,CASSLGTLTSYNEQFF,TGCGCCAGCAGCTTGGGGACTTTGACCTCCTACAATGAGCAGTTCTTC
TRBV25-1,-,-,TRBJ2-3,CASRLAGTDTQYF,TGTGCCAGCAGACTAGCTGGTACAGATACGCAGTATTTT